These 21 T cell receptor beta chains originate from one sample sequenced in a study of CXCR3-negative and CXCR3-positive naive CD8 T cells. UMI-labeled TRB cDNA libraries were prepared by 5' RACE. After re-calling the 5' RACE reads, TCRdb lists one entry per CDR3 protein, DNA absent. Its table lists 41,000 or so distinct CDR3 sequences. The sample consisted of naive CXCR3- CD8+ T cells from blood. Documented subset: CD45RO-CCR7+CD27+CD95- naive CD8+ T cells lacking CXCR3 (TNR3-). The origin of the receptors is a human donor in good health. Some clones in this sample may be carry-over from other donors' samples.

The V and J genes are TRBV27 and TRBJ2-1. Germline V lookup: CDR1 MNHEY, CDR2 SMNVEV (reference sequence). This CDR3 spans 13 amino acids. The chain's CDR3 is CASSLSPSNEQFF.

The rearrangement uses TRBV4-1 and TRBJ1-1. The CDR3 loop spans 16 amino acids. Germline V gene lookup returns CDR1 MGHRA and CDR2 YSYEKL. The CDR3 region is CASSQEEGGRNTEAFF.

The chain has TRBV7-6 and TRBJ2-7. The CDR3 covers 12 residues. Germline assignment: CDR1 SGHVS and CDR2 FNYEAQ. CDR3: CASGDGFYEQYF.

The chain joins TRBV19 to TRBJ2-4. This CDR3 spans 17 amino acids. From germline, CDR1 is LNHDA and CDR2 SQIVND (reference sequence). The CDR3 sequence: CASSIDRAVGAKNIQYF.

The chain carries TRBV6-5 and TRBJ1-1; there is no DNA to check the TCRdb D call of TRBD1. Germline V CDR1 and CDR2: MNHEY, SVGAGI. The CDR3 loop spans 16 amino acids. The CDR3 spells CASSYSGTGGNTEAFF.

This chain connects TRBV28 to TRBJ2-5. From germline, CDR1 is MDHEN and CDR2 SYDVKM. The CDR3 extends over 14 amino acids. The chain's CDR3 is CASSLRVKEETQYF.

CDR3 region: CASSPGQGVWEPGELFF. The genes are TRBV27 and TRBJ2-2; the D call from TCRdb, TRBD1, cannot be confirmed without DNA. Germline V gives CDR1 MNHEY, CDR2 SMNVEV (reference sequence). The CDR3 sequence is 17 residues long.

V gene TRBV7-9 combines with J gene TRBJ1-4; without DNA, the TCRdb call of TRBD1 cannot be checked. CDR3 length equals 15 residues. CDR1 is SEHNR, CDR2 FQNEAQ, per germline (reference sequence). The CDR3 spells CASSAKEGADEKLFF.

J is TRBJ2-1 and V is TRBV5-6. CDR1 SGHDT and CDR2 YYEEEE come from the germline V gene. The CDR3 has 15 amino acids. The CDR3 here is CASSLPVNSYNEQFF.

The rearrangement uses TRBV7-9 and TRBJ1-5; TCRdb lists TRBD1, though no DNA is available to test this call. This CDR3 comprises 14 residues. Looked up from germline, CDR1 is SEHNR and CDR2 is FQNEAQ (reference sequence). CDR3 sequence: CASSLQGSNQPQHF. Full variable domain (outside the CDR3, taken from reference TRBV7-9 and TRBJ1-5): DTGVSQNPRHKITKRGQNVTFRCDPISEHNRLYWYRQTLGQGPEFLTYFQNEAQLEKSRLLSDRFSAERPKGSFSTLEIQRTEQGDSAMYLCASSLQGSNQPQHFGDGTRLSIL.

The chain carries TRBV28 and TRBJ2-7. Germline V gives CDR1 MDHEN, CDR2 SYDVKM. CDR3 size: 15 residues. The CDR3 reads CASSLSSQVSYEQYF.

V gene TRBV7-9 combines with J gene TRBJ2-7; there is no DNA to check the TCRdb D call of TRBD1. The CDR3 consists of 13 residues. Germline lookup yields CDR1 SEHNR and CDR2 FQNEAQ (reference sequence). CDR3 protein: CASSSTGSYEQYF.

The genes are TRBV20-1 and TRBJ2-7. Germline values: CDR1 DFQATT, CDR2 SNEGSKA (reference sequence). The CDR3 is made up of 15 amino acids. The CDR3: CSARELTSGNYEQYF.

V usage is TRBV29-1 and J usage is TRBJ1-1; there is no DNA to check the TCRdb D call of TRBD1. This CDR3 region has 15 residues. Germline CDR1 and CDR2: SQVTM and ANQGSEA. The chain's CDR3 is CSVEGFQGWNTEAFF.

CDR3 loop: CASSTSGSYNEQFF. The chain has TRBV12-3 or TRBV12-4 and TRBJ2-1; the D gene TCRdb calls, TRBD2, cannot be checked with no DNA. The CDR3 length is 14 residues.

The genes are TRBV4-3 and TRBJ2-1; TCRdb gives TRBD1 as the D gene, but with no DNA this cannot be confirmed. The CDR3 runs to 12 residues. The V gene's germline CDR1 is LGHNA and CDR2 YSLEER. CDR3 sequence: CASSHAGGEQFF.

This chain connects TRBV7-8 to TRBJ2-7; the TRBD1 assignment by TCRdb is unverifiable without DNA. The CDR3 consists of 16 residues. Germline CDR1 is SGHVS and CDR2 is FQNEAQ. This CDR3 is CASSFGIRGQGSEQYF.

The chain is built from TRBV2 and TRBJ2-7; with no DNA, the TCRdb D assignment of TRBD1 cannot be verified. Germline V gives CDR1 SNHLY, CDR2 FYNNEI. The CDR3 spans 18 residues. The CDR3 protein is CASSAHQRVTGGGYEQYF.

V and J are TRBV20-1 and TRBJ1-5. CDR3 length: 15 residues. Per the germline V gene, CDR1 is DFQATT and CDR2 is SNEGSKA (reference sequence). CDR3 protein: CSAPRRGQSNQPQHF.

The chain uses TRBV3-1 and TRBJ2-2; TCRdb calls TRBD1, which cannot be checked without DNA. The CDR3 consists of 16 residues. Germline V gene lookup returns CDR1 LGHDT and CDR2 YNNKEL (reference sequence). CDR3 in amino acids: CASSQPGGLDTGELFF. Based on the CDR3 plus reference TRBV3-1 and TRBJ2-2, the full variable domain is DTAVSQTPKYLVTQMGNDKSIKCEQNLGHDTMYWYKQDSKKFLKIMFSYNNKELIINETVPNRFSPKSPDKAHLNLHINSLELGDSAVYFCASSQPGGLDTGELFFGEGSRLTVL.

The gene calls are TRBV28 and TRBJ1-1; TCRdb's D gene call, TRBD1, goes unchecked for lack of DNA. The V gene's germline CDR1 is MDHEN and CDR2 SYDVKM. The CDR3 is 14 amino acids. This CDR3 is CASSSGQGLTEAFF.